This T cell receptor (beta chain) came from a study of memory CD4+ T cells and cytomegalovirus serostatus (dated by TCRdb to about 2019). For the study in its entirety: The 33 healthy Belgian adults in the cohort included 9 who were CMV seropositive and about 24 who were CMV seronegative. To replicate a published TCR-based CMV serostatus classifier, the study sequenced CD4+ memory TCRbeta repertoires from a Belgian cohort whose cytomegalovirus serostatus was known. The investigation overall reported the following: Unlike the original study, which covered naive and memory CD4+ and CD8+ populations, the Belgian study sequenced only CD4+CD45RO+ memory cells. For CMV serostatus prediction, a median bootstrapped AUC of about 0.96 was reached with the original framework, and a median bootstrapped AUC of approximately 0.89 was reached with a US-trained random forest. Of 170 or so previously reported CMV-associated TCRbeta sequences, 55 to 75 appeared in the CD4+ memory repertoires, each in one to five individuals. Results were interpreted as suggesting that the CMV-associated TCR signature is largely present in the CD4+ memory repertoire. On the Belgian cohort, the classifier built on the original framework reached a median bootstrapped AUC of 0.95, with a 95% CI of 0.76-1.00.

Single viable CD3+CD4+CD8-CD45RO+ cells were sorted as memory CD4+ T cells on a FACSAria II. To determine CMV serostatus, a Roche Elecsys assay was used that detects serum IgG against CMV pp150, pp28, p38 and p52. Following thawing, total CD4+ T cells were enriched through positive selection using CD4 magnetic microbeads. The samples came from a different study that was designed specifically to examine the CD4+ T cell memory repertoire. Peripheral blood mononuclear cells were isolated and cryopreserved following standard operating procedures; serum was stored at -80 °C. The staining used CD3-PerCP (BW264/56), CD4-APC (RPA-T4), CD45RO-PE (UCHT1) and CD8-Pacific Orange (3B5) antibodies, and Sytox blue was used to exclude non-viable cells. Regarding this clone: Its antigen is currently not known. No quality values exist for individual bases; no much larger clone is one base distant.

Germline trimming amounts to 4 bases on V and 1 base on J, with 9 as the count of junction bases outside the gene matches. The cysteine opens and the phenylalanine closes a CDR3 of 16 amino acids. This entry keeps only the CDR3 DNA: 48 bases, framed from base 1. Genomic DNA was extracted from sorted cells with the Quick-DNA Microprep Kit. TCRbeta DNA was amplified with the immunoSEQ hsTCRbeta kit following the manufacturer's protocol. An Illumina MiSeq instrument was used to sequence the TCRbeta libraries. Processing in the source paper ran as follows. Once out-of-frame sequences had been removed, 2,204,828 distinct TCRbeta sequences were left, which works out to an average of around 73,000 per individual. Each individual was scored by the count of 150 to 200 previously reported CMV-associated TCRbeta sequences and the total productive distinct TCRbeta count. A beta-binomial model was reimplemented in Python, and scikit-learn random forests with default parameters were trained on data from the US cohort. On the Belgian cohort, classifier performance was reported as the median AUC, along with percentile confidence intervals, across 10,000 bootstrap iterations. TCRdb took this table from immuneACCESS and kept in-frame rearrangements with V and J called. Such tables lack part of the clones; where checked against another copy, unresolved V genes explain under half of the gap, and the rest is unexplained. V and J calls and clone size come straight from that table; D and trimming were deduced from the DNA. Present in this sample are approximately 61,000 clones, around three quarters of which were seen just once. Approximately 0.5% of the sample comes from the top ten.

Sample: memory CD4+ T cells from blood. The clonotype was recovered from an adult in good health and CMV-seronegative. Some clones in this sample may be carry-over from other donors' samples. Here the chain combines TRBV6-7 and TRBJ1-1, and 7 junction bases match TRBD1. Being an ORF, TRBV6-7 has a function that is uncertain. The encoded CDR3 is CASSFGTGASNTEAFF. The nucleotide sequence reads TGTGCCAGCAGTTTTGGTACAGGGGCCTCGAACACTGAAGCTTTCTTT.